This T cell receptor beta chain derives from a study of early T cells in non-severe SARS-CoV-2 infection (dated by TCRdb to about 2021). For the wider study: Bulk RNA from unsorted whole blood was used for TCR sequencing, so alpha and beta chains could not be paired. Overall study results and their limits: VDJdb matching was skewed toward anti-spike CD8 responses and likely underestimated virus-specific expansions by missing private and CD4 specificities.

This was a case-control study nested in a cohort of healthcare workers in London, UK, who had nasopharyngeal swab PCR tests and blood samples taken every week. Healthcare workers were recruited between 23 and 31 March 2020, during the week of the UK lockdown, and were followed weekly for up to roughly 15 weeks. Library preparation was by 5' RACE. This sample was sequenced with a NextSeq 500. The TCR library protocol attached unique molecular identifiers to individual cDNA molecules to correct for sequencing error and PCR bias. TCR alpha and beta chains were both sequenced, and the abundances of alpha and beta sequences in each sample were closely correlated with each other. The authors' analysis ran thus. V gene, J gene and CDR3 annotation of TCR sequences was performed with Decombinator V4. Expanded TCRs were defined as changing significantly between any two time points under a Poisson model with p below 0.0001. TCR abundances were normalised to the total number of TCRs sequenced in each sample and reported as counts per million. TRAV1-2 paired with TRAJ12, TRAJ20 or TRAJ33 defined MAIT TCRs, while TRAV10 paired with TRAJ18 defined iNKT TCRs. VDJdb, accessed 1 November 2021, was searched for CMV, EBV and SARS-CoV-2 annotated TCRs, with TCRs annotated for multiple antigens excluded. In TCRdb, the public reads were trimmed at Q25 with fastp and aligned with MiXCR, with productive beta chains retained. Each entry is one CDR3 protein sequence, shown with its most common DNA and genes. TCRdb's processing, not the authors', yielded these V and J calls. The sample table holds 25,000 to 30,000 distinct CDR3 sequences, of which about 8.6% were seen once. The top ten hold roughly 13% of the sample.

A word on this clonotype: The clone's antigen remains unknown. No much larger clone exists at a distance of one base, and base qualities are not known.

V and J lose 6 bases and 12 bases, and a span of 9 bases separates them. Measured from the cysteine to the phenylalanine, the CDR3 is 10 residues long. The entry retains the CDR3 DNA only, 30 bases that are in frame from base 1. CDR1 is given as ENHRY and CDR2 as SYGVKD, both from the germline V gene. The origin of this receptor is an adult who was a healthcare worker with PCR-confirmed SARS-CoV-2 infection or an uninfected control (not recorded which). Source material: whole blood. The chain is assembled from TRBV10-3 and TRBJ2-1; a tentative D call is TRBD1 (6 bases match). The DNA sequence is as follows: TGTGCCATCAGCAGGGGCGCGCAGTTCTTC. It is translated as CAISRGAQFF.